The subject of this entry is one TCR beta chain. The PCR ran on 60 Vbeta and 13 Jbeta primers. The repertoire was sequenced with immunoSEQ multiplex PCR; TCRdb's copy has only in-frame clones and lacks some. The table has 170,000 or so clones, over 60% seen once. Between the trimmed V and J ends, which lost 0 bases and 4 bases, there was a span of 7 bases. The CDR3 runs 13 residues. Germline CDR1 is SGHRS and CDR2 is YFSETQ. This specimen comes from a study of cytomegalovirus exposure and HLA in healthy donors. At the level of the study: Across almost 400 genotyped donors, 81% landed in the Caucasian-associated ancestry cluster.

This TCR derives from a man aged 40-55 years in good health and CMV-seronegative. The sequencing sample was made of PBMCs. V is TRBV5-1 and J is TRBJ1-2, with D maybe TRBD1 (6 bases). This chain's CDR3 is CASSLEDSYGYTF. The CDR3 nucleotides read TGCGCCAGCAGCTTGGAGGACAGCTATGGCTACACCTTC.